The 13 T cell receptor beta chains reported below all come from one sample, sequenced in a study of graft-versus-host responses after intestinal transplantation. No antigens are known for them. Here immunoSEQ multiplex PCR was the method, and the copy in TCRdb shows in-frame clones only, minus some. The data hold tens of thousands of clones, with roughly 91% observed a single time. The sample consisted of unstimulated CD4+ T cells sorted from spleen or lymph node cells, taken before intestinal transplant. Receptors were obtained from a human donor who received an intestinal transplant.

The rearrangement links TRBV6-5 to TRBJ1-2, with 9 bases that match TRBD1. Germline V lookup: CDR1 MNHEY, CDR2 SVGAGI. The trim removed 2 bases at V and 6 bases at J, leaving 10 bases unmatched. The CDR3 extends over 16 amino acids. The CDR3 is CASSYGGTGISHGYTF. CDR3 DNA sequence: TGTGCCAGCAGTTACGGCGGGACAGGGATTAGCCATGGCTACACCTTC.

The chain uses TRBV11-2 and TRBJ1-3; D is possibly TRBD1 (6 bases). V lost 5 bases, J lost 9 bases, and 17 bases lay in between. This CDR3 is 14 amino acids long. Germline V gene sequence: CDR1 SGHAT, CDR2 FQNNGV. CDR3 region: CASSPLREGGTIYF. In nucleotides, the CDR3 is TGTGCCAGCAGCCCACTGAGGGAAGGGGGCACCATATATTTT.

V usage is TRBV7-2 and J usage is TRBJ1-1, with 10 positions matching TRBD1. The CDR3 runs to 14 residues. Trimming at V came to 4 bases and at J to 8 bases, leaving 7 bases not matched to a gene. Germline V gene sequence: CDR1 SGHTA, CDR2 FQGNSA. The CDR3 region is CASSSDRGLGEAFF. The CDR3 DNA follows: TGTGCCAGCAGCTCTGACAGGGGGCTGGGGGAAGCTTTCTTT. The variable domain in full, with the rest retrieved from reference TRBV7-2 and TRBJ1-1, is GAGVSQSPSNKVTEKGKDVELRCDPISGHTALYWYRQSLGQGLEFLIYFQGNSAPDKSGLPSDRFSAERTGGSVSTLTIQRTQQEDSAVYLCASSSDRGLGEAFFGQGTRLTVV.

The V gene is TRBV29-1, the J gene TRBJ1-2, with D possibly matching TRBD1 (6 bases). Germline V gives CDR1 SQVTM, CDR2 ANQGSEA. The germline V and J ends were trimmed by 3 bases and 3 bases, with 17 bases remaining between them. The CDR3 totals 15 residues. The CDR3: CSVDPRGGGDYGYTF. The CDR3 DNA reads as TGCAGCGTTGACCCCAGGGGAGGGGGAGACTATGGCTACACCTTC.

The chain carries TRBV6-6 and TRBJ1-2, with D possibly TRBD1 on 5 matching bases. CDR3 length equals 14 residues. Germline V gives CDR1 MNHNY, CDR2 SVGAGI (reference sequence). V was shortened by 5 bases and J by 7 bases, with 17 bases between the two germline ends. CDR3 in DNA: TGTGCCAGCAGTCCCGAATTGGGGGAGGGTGGCTACACCTTC. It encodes CASSPELGEGGYTF.

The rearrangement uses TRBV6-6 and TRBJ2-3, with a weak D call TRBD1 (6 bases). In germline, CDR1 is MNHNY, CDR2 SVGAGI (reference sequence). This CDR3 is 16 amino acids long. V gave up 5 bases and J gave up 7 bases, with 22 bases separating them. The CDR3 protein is CASSRGLGALVYTQYF. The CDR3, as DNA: TGTGCCAGCAGTAGGGGCTTGGGGGCCCTCGTTTATACGCAGTATTTT.

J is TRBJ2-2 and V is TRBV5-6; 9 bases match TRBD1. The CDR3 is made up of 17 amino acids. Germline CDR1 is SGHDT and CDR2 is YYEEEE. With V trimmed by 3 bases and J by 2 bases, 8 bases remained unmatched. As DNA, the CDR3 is TGTGCCAGCAGCTCGACTTACAGGGGGCTCAACACCGGGGAGCTGTTTTTT. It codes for CASSSTYRGLNTGELFF.

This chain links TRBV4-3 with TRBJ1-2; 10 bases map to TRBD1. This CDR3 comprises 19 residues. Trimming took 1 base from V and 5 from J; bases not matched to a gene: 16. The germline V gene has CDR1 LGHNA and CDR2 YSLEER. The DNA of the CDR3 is TGCGCCAGCAGCCAAGTTGGCGGAGGGACAGGGGAAAGGGAGTATGGCTACACCTTC. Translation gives CASSQVGGGTGEREYGYTF.

The CDR3 DNA reads as TGTGCCACCAGCAGAGAGGTGGCAGGGGTAGAGACCCAGTACTTC. Translation: CATSREVAGVETQYF. The chain couples TRBV15 to TRBJ2-5; D may be TRBD1 (6 bases). CDR1 is LNHNV, CDR2 YYDKDF, per germline (reference sequence). The CDR3 spans 15 residues. The V end lost 0 bases, the J end lost 4 bases, and 12 bases lay between the germline ends.

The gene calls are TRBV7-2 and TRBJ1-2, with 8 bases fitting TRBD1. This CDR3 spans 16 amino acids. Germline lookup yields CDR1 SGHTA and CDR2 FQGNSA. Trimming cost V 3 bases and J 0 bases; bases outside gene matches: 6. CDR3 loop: CASSFQPGQANYGYTF. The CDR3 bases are TGTGCCAGCAGCTTCCAACCGGGACAGGCTAACTATGGCTACACCTTC.

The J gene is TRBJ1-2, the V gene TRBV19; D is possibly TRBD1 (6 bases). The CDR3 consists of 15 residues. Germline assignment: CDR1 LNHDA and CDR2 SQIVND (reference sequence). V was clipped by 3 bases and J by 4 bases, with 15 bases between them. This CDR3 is CASSIGGGGFYGYTF. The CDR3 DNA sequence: TGTGCCAGTAGTATCGGGGGGGGCGGTTTCTATGGCTACACCTTC.

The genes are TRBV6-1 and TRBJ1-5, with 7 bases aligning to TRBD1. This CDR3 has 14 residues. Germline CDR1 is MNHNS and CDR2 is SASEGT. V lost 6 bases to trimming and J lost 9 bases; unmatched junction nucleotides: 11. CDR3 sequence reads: CASRQDRAERPQHF. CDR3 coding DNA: TGTGCCAGCAGACAAGACAGGGCCGAACGGCCCCAGCATTTT.

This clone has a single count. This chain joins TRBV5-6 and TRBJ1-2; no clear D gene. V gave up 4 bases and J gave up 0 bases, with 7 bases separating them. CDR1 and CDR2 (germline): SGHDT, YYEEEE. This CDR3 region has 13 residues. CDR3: CASSRRANYGYTF. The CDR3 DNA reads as TGTGCCAGCAGCCGGAGGGCTAACTATGGCTACACCTTC.